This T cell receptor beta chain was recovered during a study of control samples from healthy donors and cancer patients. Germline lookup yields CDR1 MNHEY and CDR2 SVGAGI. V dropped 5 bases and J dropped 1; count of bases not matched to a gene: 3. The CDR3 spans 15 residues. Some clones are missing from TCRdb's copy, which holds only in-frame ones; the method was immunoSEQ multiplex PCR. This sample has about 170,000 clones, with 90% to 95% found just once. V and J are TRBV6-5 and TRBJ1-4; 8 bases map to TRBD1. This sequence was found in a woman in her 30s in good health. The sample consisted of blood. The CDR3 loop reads CASSRTGITNEKLFF. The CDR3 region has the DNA TGTGCCAGCAGTCGGACAGGGATAACTAATGAAAAACTGTTTTTT.